This TCR beta chain was recorded in a study of T cells after yellow fever vaccination. Study-level information: Fractions low in cell number were prepared with SMART-Seq v4 Ultra Low Input.

This clonotype has only a few counts. Its antigen is undetermined. Study-wide results and limits: The secondary T-cell response peaked on day 5, not day 15, but was weaker. Abundant clonotypes from the bulk population could contaminate FACS-sorted repertoires.

Making TCR cDNA involved 5'RACE template switching, which added UMIs and a universal primer site. MiXCR, applied by TCRdb to the 5' RACE reads, yields one record per CDR3 protein. The sample records some 340,000 distinct CDR3 sequences, approximately 12% being singletons. This clonotype was sampled from a man between 18 and 35 years old who received the YFV17D yellow fever vaccine. The specimen was CD4+ T cells sorted from PBMCs, collected 45 days after the yellow fever booster vaccination.

The CDR3 here is CASSPNPGQRTKPQHF. CDR3 nucleotides: TGTGCCAGCAGCCCTAATCCGGGACAGCGCACAAAGCCCCAGCATTTT. The chain couples TRBV7-2 to TRBJ1-5; 7 nucleotides match TRBD1. V lost 5 bases and J lost 8; bases outside the gene matches: 15. The CDR3 is 16 amino acids. The germline V gene has CDR1 SGHTA and CDR2 FQGNSA. The whole variable domain, filled in from reference TRBV7-2 and TRBJ1-5, reads GAGVSQSPSNKVTEKGKDVELRCDPISGHTALYWYRQSLGQGLEFLIYFQGNSAPDKSGLPSDRFSAERTGGSVSTLTIQRTQQEDSAVYLCASSPNPGQRTKPQHFGDGTRLSIL.